This entry is about one T cell receptor (beta chain). Its cognate antigen has yet to be identified. Being one base from a much bigger clone, this may be a read error. Libraries were prepared through RT-PCR. TCRdb lists the instrument as Illumina HiSeq 2500. TCRdb ran its own pipeline on the public reads, namely fastp trimming at Q25 and MiXCR clone calling, and kept in-frame beta chains. Rows are combined by CDR3 protein, so each entry shows the most common genes and DNA. For this sample there are 600,000 to 700,000 distinct CDR3 sequences; 12% to 15% appear just once. 7.5% to 8% of the sample lies in the top ten. These data originate in a study of response to subunit inactivated influenza vaccine (dated by TCRdb to 2016 to 2019). The study in broad terms: Deep quantitative T cell receptor repertoire profiling was used in the study to track responses to a trivalent subunit inactivated influenza vaccine. Study-level results and caveats: The authors proposed that each seasonal influenza vaccination may bring in only a limited number of new T cells.

The CDR3 sequence holds 13 residues, the cysteine and phenylalanine included. Here the CDR3 DNA is all that survives: 39 bases in frame from base 1. For CDR1 and CDR2, the germline V gene lists MDHEN and SYDVKM. The V end loses 3 bases and the J end loses 2 bases, and a stretch of 6 bases separates them. The rearranged chain carries TRBV28 and TRBJ2-3; the D gene is unclear. This TCR was recovered from a man in his fifties who received an inactivated influenza vaccine. Donor details come from another sample of the same person, matched by shared clones. Source: PBMCs from blood, taken around two weeks before vaccination. The sequence in DNA is TGTGCCAGCAGTTTCCCTCCCACAGATACGCAGTATTTT. This translates into CASSFPPTDTQYF.